The T cell receptor (beta chain) described here comes from a study of OX40 agonist ivuxolimab in advanced cancers. The study's findings and limits: Expanded clones tended on average to be more numerous among CD8+ T cells than CD4+.

A single count supports this clone. Its antigen is undetermined. The CDR3 spans 15 residues. Germline lookup yields CDR1 MGHRA and CDR2 YSYEKL. V was clipped by 1 base and J by 1 base, with 11 bases between them. The table came from immunoSEQ multiplex PCR; TCRdb's copy has only in-frame clones and leaves some out. The sample has more than 45,000 clones, approximately 81% seen once; the top ten hold 4% to 5%. The chain is built from TRBV4-1 and TRBJ2-7; D is ambiguous. The receptor was isolated from an adult with an advanced solid tumor such as melanoma, head and neck, liver or kidney cancer. Sample: CD4+ or CD8+ T cells sorted from blood, taken in a trial of the OX40 agonist ivuxolimab. The CDR3 sequence: CASSQASFSSYEQYF. CDR3 in DNA: TGCGCCAGCAGCCAAGCCTCTTTCTCGTCCTACGAGCAGTACTTC.